This T cell receptor beta chain was recovered during a study of T cells after yellow fever vaccination. For the study at large: Researchers used SMART-Seq v4 Ultra Low Input to prepare fractions that had low cell numbers.

Synthesis of TCR cDNA relied on 5'RACE template switching, which attached a universal primer site and UMIs. TCRdb itself ran the 5' RACE reads through MiXCR, one entry per CDR3 protein. Of about 220,000 distinct CDR3 sequences in the sample, 3% to 4% were seen once. V shed 7 bases and J 5 bases; nucleotides not matched to a gene: 13. This CDR3 is built from 17 residues. Germline V gives CDR1 MNHNS, CDR2 SASEGT. General observations from the study: There was a small share of clonotypes that showed up in both the CD4 and CD8 compartments. Post-booster repertoires contained most primary-vaccination clones again (roughly 95% CD4, roughly 90% CD8).

This clonotype was picked up a small number of times. As yet, its antigen is unknown. The J gene is TRBJ2-5, the V gene TRBV6-1, with 13 bases lining up with TRBD2. The clonotype originates from a man aged 18 to 29 who received the YFV17D yellow fever vaccine. The material sequenced was CD4+ T cells sorted from PBMCs, taken 10 days after the yellow fever booster vaccination. The chain's CDR3 is CASTDGRTSGGGETQYF. DNA of the CDR3: TGTGCCAGCACCGACGGTCGGACTAGCGGGGGAGGTGAGACCCAGTACTTC.